This is a list of T cell receptor beta chains from one sample in a study of blood T cell repertoires in COVID-19. Clones were sequenced by immunoSEQ multiplex PCR, and TCRdb holds only the in-frame ones, with some missing. This table holds 130,000 or so clones, around 81% found once. Source material: peripheral blood. The receptors shown here come from a human donor in a cohort sampled during active COVID-19. The CDR3 runs from the conserved cysteine through the conserved F or W.

cdr3_aa j_call v_call
CASIDRGGETQYF TRBJ2-5 TRBV5-4
CASREGRYYNEQFF TRBJ2-1 TRBV6-5
CATSRDYASNYGYTF TRBJ1-2 TRBV15
CASSLVAGGANEQFF TRBJ2-1 TRBV28
CASSLTSGRADTQYF TRBJ2-3 TRBV7-2
CASSQSSGKQETQYF TRBJ2-5 TRBV7-2
CASSLGDRGVHEQYF TRBJ2-7 TRBV5-1
CASSPGGQTQYF TRBJ2-3 TRBV7-9
CASSLQETQYF TRBJ2-5 TRBV12-3/TRBV12-4
CSASAGLPEQFF TRBJ2-1 TRBV20-1